This TCR beta chain was recovered during a study of T cells in Graves' hyperthyroidism and ophthalmopathy. Study-level points and caveats: With a median lead of about 6.9 months before onset, the model predicted ophthalmopathy.

TCR beta CDR3 region amplification was performed from RNA transcripts. First-round RT-PCR of the TCR CDR3 relied on the HTBI primer set. MiXCR was run by TCRdb on the multiplex PCR reads, yielding one entry per CDR3 protein. The sample gives some 150,000 distinct CDR3 sequences, more than 20% of which show up once; around two thirds is in the top ten. There are many counts of this clonotype. The antigen is not known. The CDR3 is made up of 14 amino acids. Germline CDR1 reads MNHEY; CDR2 reads SMNVEV (reference sequence). V gave up 6 bases and J gave up 2 bases; unmatched junction bases: 7. This chain connects TRBV27 to TRBJ2-7; 7 bases match TRBD1. This sequence originates from a woman in her forties or fifties with Graves' hyperthyroidism that later progressed to Graves' ophthalmopathy. Specimen: blood. DNA for the CDR3: TGTGCCAGCAGACCGGGACAGTTACCCTACGAGCAGTACTTC. It codes for CASRPGQLPYEQYF.